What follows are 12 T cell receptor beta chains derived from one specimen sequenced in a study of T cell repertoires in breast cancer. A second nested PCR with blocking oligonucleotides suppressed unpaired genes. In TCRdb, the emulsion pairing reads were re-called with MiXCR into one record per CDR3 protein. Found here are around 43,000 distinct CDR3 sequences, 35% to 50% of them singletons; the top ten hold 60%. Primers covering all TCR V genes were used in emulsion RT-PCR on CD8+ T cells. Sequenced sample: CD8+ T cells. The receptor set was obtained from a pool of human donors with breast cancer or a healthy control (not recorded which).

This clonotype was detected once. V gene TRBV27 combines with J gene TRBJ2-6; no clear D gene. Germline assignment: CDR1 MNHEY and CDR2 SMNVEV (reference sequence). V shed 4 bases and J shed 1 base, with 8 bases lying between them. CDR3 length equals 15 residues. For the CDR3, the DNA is TGTGCCAGCAGTTCATCGACATCTGGGGCCAACGTCCTGACTTTC. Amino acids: CASSSSTSGANVLTF.

CDR3 residues: CATGYGVEQFF. The CDR3 DNA reads TGTGCGACAGGGTACGGTGTTGAGCAGTTCTTC. The rearrangement joins TRBV24-1 to TRBJ2-1; TRBD1 aligns across 7 bases. Looked up from germline, CDR1 is KGHDR and CDR2 is SFDVKD. There are 11 residues in the CDR3.

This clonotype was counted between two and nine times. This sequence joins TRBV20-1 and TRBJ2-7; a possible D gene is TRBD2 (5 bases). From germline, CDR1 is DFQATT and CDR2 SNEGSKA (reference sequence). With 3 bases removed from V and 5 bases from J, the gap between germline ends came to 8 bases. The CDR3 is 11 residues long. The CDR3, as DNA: TGCAGTGCTAGTACGGGGAACGAGCAGTACTTC. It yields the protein CSASTGNEQYF.

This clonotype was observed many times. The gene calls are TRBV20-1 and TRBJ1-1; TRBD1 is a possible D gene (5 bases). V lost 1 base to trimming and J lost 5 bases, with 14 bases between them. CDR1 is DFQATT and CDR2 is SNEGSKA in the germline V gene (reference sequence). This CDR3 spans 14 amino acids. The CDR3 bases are TGCAGTGCTAGAGGCCTAGGGGACGGAACTGAAGCTTTCTTT. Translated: CSARGLGDGTEAFF.

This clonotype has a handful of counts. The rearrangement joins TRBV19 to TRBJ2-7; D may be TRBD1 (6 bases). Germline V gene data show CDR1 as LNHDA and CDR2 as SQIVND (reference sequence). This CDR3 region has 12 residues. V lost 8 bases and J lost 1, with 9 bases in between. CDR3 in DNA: TGTGCCAGTTCGGACAGATCCTACGAGCAGTACTTC. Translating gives CASSDRSYEQYF.

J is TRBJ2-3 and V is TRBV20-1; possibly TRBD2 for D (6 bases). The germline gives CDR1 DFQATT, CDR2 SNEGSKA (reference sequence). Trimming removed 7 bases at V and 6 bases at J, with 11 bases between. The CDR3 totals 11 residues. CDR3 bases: TGCAGTGGACTAGTGGGGGATACGCAGTATTTT. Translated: CSGLVGDTQYF.

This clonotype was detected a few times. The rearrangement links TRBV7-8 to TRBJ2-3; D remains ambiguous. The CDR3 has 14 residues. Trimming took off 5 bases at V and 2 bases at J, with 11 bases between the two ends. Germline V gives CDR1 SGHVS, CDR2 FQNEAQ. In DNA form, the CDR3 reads TGTGCCAGCAGCCTCCTGGCATACACAGATACGCAGTATTTT. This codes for CASSLLAYTDTQYF.

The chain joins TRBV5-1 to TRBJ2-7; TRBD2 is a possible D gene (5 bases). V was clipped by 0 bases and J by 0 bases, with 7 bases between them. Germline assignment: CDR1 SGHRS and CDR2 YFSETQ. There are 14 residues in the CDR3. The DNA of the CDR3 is TGCGCCAGCAGCTTGGGGACTTTCTCCTACGAGCAGTACTTC. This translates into CASSLGTFSYEQYF.

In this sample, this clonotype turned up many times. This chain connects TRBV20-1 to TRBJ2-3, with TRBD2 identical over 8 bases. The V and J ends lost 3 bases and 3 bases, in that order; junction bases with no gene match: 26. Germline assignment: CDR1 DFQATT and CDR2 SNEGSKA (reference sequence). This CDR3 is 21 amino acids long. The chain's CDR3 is CSARIIPPSSPLAGTTDTQYF. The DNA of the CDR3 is TGCAGTGCTAGGATTATACCCCCTAGCTCGCCCCTAGCGGGTACTACAGATACGCAGTATTTT.

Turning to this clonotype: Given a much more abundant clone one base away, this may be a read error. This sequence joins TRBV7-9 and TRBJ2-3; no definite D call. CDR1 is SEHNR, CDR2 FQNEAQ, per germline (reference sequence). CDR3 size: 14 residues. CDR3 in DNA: TGTGCCGGCAGCCGAGAAGGGTTCGTCGGTACGCAGTATTTT. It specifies CAGSREGFVGTQYF.

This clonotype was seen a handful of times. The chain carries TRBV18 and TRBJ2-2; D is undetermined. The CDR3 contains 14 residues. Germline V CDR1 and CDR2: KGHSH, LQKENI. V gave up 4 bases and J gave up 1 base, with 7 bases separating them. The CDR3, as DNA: TGTGCCAGCTCACTCAACAGGAACACCGGGGAGCTGTTTTTT. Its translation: CASSLNRNTGELFF.

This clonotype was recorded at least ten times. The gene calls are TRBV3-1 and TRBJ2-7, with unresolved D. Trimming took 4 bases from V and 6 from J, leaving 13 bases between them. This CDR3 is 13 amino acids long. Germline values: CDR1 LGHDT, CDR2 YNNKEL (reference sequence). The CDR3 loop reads CASSPRRRAEQYF. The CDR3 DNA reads TGTGCCAGCAGCCCCCGCCGCCGCGCCGAGCAGTACTTC.